This T cell receptor (beta chain) was captured by sequencing in a study of siplizumab effects on memory and regulatory T cells. Assayed TCR templates numbered some 100,000 for each sample. Profiled with immunoSEQ multiplex PCR; TCRdb holds only in-frame clones, not every one. The table records approximately 100,000 clones, 75% to 95% of them present only once. The CDR3 loop spans 12 amino acids. Germline V lookup: CDR1 GTSNPN, CDR2 SVGIG (reference sequence). With 3 bases removed from V and 1 base from J, the gap between germline ends came to 4 bases. Study results and caveats: The average Treg-derived proportion among mappable alloreactive CD4+ clones was 55% to 75% with siplizumab versus 26.9% in controls. The alloresponse seemed to draw substantially on naive T cells, which appeared more diverse than memory cells.

This clone was recorded only once. Its antigen is currently unknown. The TCR was taken from a human donor in good health. Some clones in this sample may be carry-over from other donors' samples. The V gene is TRBV30, the J gene TRBJ1-3; no clear D. The sample was CD4+ T cells sorted from blood. CDR3 bases: TGTGCCTGGAGAGCTTCTGGAAACACCATATATTTT. Protein: CAWRASGNTIYF.